The present TCR beta chain was sequenced within a study of blood T cells in healthy people across ages. Trimming shortened V by 4 bases and J by 4 bases, and 20 bases separated the two germline ends. The CDR3 is 17 amino acids. Germline CDR1 is MNHEY and CDR2 is SVGAGI. It was with a sample-barcoded 5' primer and a J-beta primer mix that a second PCR of roughly 7 to 12 cycles was run. TCRdb reanalysed the 5' RACE reads using MiXCR and keeps one entry per CDR3 protein. The repertoire holds fewer than 2 million distinct CDR3 sequences, roughly two fifths seen once, with 20% to 25% in the top ten. Study-level results: TCR beta diversity was tightly associated with the proportion of naive T cells. A greater number of naive CD4+ cells and higher diversity distinguished long-lived donors from aged donors.

Comment on this clonotype: Its antigen is not identified.

Sequenced sample: blood. The clonotype originates from a human donor in good health. The genes are TRBV6-5 and TRBJ1-5; D call uncertain. In DNA form, the CDR3 reads TGTGCCAGCAGTTCTTACAAGGCGCGGACGAGGAATCAGCCCCAGCATTTT. Its protein is CASSSYKARTRNQPQHF.